This record concerns one TCR beta chain sequence. Its antigen is undetermined. The source of the sample is a study of T cells in localized non-small cell lung cancer. Regarding the study as a whole: The tumor had only one region sequenced, so heterogeneity remains possible. A median of approximately 50 of the top 100 tumor clones appeared in adjacent lung, which was paired and uninvolved. Longer overall survival was seen with higher T cell density measured in blood. Maximal T cell clonality occurred in uninvolved adjacent lung, with tumor ranking below it.

The method was immunoSEQ multiplex PCR; TCRdb's version includes in-frame clones alone and lacks a portion of them. The sample shows approximately 70,000 clones, about 90% of them seen only once. CDR1 and CDR2 from the germline V gene are MNHEY and SVGAGI. V shed 2 bases, J shed 9 bases, and the junction held 9 bases outside the gene matches. The CDR3 consists of 15 residues. This receptor was taken from a male donor at least 60 years old with stage III squamous cell lung carcinoma. The input for sequencing was peripheral blood, taken before any cancer treatment. The chain is built from TRBV6-5 and TRBJ2-1; 8 nucleotides line up with TRBD1. CDR3: CASSYHTQGASEQFF. The CDR3 nucleotides read TGTGCCAGCAGTTACCACACTCAGGGGGCGAGTGAGCAGTTCTTC.